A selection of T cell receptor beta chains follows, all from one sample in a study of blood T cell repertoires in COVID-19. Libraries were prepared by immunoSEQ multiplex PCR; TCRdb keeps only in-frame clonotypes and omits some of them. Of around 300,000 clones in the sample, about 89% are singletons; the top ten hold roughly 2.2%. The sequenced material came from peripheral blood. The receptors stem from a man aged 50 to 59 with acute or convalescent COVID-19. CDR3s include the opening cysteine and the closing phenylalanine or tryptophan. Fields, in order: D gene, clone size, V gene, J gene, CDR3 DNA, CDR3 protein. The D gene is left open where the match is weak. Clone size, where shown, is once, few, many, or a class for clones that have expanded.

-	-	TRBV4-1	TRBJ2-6	TGCGCCAGCAGCCAAGCCGCGGGGTCCGGGGCCAACGTCCTGACTTTC	CASSQAAGSGANVLTF
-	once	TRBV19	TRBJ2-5	TGTGCCAGTAGTATATCCGGGACCCAGTACTTC	CASSISGTQYF
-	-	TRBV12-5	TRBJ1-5	TGTGCTAGTGGTTTGGGAGCCCCTAGCAATCAGCCCCAGCATTTT	CASGLGAPSNQPQHF
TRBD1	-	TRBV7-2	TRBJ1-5	TGTGCCAGCAGCTTAGAAGGGGGCCCCAATCAGCCCCAGCATTTT	CASSLEGGPNQPQHF
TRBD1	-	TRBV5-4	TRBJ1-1	TGTGCCAGCAGCTACCCAGGGGGAAACACTGAAGCTTTCTTT	CASSYPGGNTEAFF
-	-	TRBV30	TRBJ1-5	TGTGCCTGGAGTGCAGGGGTTCAGCCCCAGCATTTT	CAWSAGVQPQHF
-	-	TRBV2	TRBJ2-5	TGTGCCAGCAGCCTAGGTGAGACCCAGTACTTC	CASSLGETQYF
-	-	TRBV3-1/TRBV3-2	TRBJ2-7	TGTGCCAGCAGCCCACGTGTCCGGGACTCAAGACAGTACTTC	CASSPRVRDSRQYF
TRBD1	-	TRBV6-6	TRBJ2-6	TGTGCCAGCAGCCCCTGGGGACCTGGGACAGGGTCTTCCGGGGCCAACGTCCTGACTTTC	CASSPWGPGTGSSGANVLTF
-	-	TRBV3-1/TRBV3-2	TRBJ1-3	TGTGCCAGCAGCCAAGCAGGCCTAAGGACCATATATTTT	CASSQAGLRTIYF
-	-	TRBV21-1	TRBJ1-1	TGTGCCAGCAGCAAAAAGGGGGGGGCCATGAACACTGAAGCTTTCTTT	CASSKKGGAMNTEAFF
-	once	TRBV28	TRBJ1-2	TGTGCCAGCAGTTTGGGGCAGGCCTATGGCTACACCTTC	CASSLGQAYGYTF
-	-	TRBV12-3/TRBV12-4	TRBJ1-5	TGTGCCAGCAGGAGGAAACTAGGACAGCCCCAGCATTTT	CASRRKLGQPQHF
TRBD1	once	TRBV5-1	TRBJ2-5	TGCGCCAGCAGCCAGGGTGCGGGACAGGGATATCAAGAGACCCAGTACTTC	CASSQGAGQGYQETQYF
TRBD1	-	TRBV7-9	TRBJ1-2	TGTGCCAGCAGCTTCGGACAGGGGGCCCTGTCTTATGGCTACACCTTC	CASSFGQGALSYGYTF
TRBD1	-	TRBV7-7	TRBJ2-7	TGTGCTAGCAGCAGAGGACAGGGGGTCTTGAACGAGCAGTACTTC	CASSRGQGVLNEQYF
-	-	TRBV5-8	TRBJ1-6	TGTGCCAACACCCAGGACACTAATTCACCCCTCCACTTT	CANTQDTNSPLHF
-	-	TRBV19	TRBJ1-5	TGTGCCAGTAGTCGACAGGTCAATCAGCCCCAGCATTTT	CASSRQVNQPQHF
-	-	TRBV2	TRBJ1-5	TGTGCCAGCAGTGAGAGTAGCAATCAGCCCCAGCATTTT	CASSESSNQPQHF
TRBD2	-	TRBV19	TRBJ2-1	TGTGCCAGTACCCTACTAGCGGGGGACTCCTACAATGAGCAGTTCTTC	CASTLLAGDSYNEQFF
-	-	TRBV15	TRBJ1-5	TGTGCCACCAGCAGAGATAGCGGAGATCAGCCCCAGCATTTT	CATSRDSGDQPQHF
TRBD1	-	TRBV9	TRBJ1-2	TGTGCCAGCAGCGTGAATACAGGGGACTATGGCTACACCTTC	CASSVNTGDYGYTF
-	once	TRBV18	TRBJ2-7	TGTGCCAGCTCACCACGGAGGGAGCCGGAGACCTACGAGCAGTACTTC	CASSPRREPETYEQYF
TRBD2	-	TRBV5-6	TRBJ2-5	TGTGCCAGCAGCTCGCCCGGGACTAGCGGGGGGGCCCTCCAAGAGACCCAGTACTTC	CASSSPGTSGGALQETQYF
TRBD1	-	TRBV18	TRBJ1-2	TGTGCCAGCTCACCGGGACAGGGGGCCGACTATGGCTACACCTTC	CASSPGQGADYGYTF
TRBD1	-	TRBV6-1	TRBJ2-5	TGTGCCAGCAGTGACGACAGGGGGCAGACCCAGTACTTC	CASSDDRGQTQYF
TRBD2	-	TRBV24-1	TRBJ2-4	TGTGCCACTAGCCCCCGGGGTCGGAGCGGGGGGCCCAAAAACATTCAGTACTTC	CATSPRGRSGGPKNIQYF
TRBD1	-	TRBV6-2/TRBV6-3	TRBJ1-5	TGTGCCAGCAGTTACTGGGACAGGACGAGCAATCAGCCCCAGCATTTT	CASSYWDRTSNQPQHF
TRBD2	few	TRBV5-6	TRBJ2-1	TGTGCCAGCAGCTTGGGATTAGCGGGACCTTACAATGAGCAGTTCTTC	CASSLGLAGPYNEQFF
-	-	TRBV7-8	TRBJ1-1	TGTGCCAGCAGCTTCGTAGGGGTCGGGACTGAAGCTTTCTTT	CASSFVGVGTEAFF
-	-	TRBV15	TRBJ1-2	TGTGCCACCAGCAGAGATCAAGCAGGGATTTTCTATGGCTACACCTTC	CATSRDQAGIFYGYTF
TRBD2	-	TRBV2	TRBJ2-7	TGTGCCAGTGACGAATCCGGGACTAGCGGGGGGGCTACCTACGAGCAGTACTTC	CASDESGTSGGATYEQYF
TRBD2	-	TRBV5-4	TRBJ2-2	TGTGCCAGCAGCTTGGAAGGACTAGCGGGGGCCGGGGAGCTGTTTTTT	CASSLEGLAGAGELFF
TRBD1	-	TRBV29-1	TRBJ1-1	TGCAGCGTAGCAGGGGGTGCGAACACTGAAGCTTTCTTT	CSVAGGANTEAFF
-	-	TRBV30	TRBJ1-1	TGTGCCTGGAGTGGTGACAGACCCGGGGCTTTCTTT	CAWSGDRPGAFF
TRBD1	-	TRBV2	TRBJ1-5	TGTGCCAGCAGCGGGGGACAGGGATTGGGTCAGCCCCAGCATTTT	CASSGGQGLGQPQHF
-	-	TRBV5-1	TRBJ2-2	TGCGCCAGCAGGCGGGATAGGGGCGGGGAGCTGTTTTTT	CASRRDRGGELFF
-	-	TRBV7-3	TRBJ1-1	TGTGCCAGCAGCGCGACGCAGGGCACTGAAGCTTTCTTT	CASSATQGTEAFF
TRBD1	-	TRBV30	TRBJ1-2	TGTGCCTGGAGAGGCCGGGGACAGGGCTACACCTTC	CAWRGRGQGYTF
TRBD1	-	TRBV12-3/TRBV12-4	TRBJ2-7	TGTGCCAGCAGTCTCCGGGACAGCTACGAGCAGTACTTC	CASSLRDSYEQYF
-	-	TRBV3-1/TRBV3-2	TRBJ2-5	TGTGCCAGCAGCCAACCCAGGACAGACGTACAAGAGACCCAGTACTTC	CASSQPRTDVQETQYF
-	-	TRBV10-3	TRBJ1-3	TGTGCCATCAGTGAGAGGGGCAGGGGATCGTCTGGAAACACCATATATTTT	CAISERGRGSSGNTIYF
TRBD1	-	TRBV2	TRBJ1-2	TGTGCCAGCAGCGCGGACAGGGGAAAAGGCTATGGCTACACCTTC	CASSADRGKGYGYTF
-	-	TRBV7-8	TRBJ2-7	TGTGCCAGCAGCCCCGGTTGGGACATCTACGAGCAGTACTTC	CASSPGWDIYEQYF
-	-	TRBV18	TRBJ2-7	TGTGCCAGCTCCCCAATGTTAGGGTCGGGGTACGAGCAGTACTTC	CASSPMLGSGYEQYF
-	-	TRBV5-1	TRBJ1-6	TGCGCCAGCAGCTTGGGGGAGGATTCACCCCTCCACTTT	CASSLGEDSPLHF
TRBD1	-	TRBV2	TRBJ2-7	TGTGCCAGCAGTGAGATCCAGGGGGTTGAGCAGTACTTC	CASSEIQGVEQYF
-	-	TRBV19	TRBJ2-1	TGTGCCAGTAGTATAGACGGGGGTCTTCGGGTTTTGCAGTTCTTC	CASSIDGGLRVLQFF
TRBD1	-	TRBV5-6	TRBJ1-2	TGTGCCAGCAGCTTGAGCCAGGGGGGCGGCTACACCTTC	CASSLSQGGGYTF
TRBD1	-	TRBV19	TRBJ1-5	TGTGCCAGTAGCGGGACAGGGGATGGCAATCAGCCCCAGCATTTT	CASSGTGDGNQPQHF